This T cell receptor beta chain originates from a study of T cell responses to AZD1222 COVID-19 vaccine. Points from the study as a whole: There were repertoire samples only from the period after the peak T cell response.

In the case of this clone: Its antigen is as yet unknown.

There are 14 residues in the CDR3. Germline V gene sequence: CDR1 SGHRS, CDR2 YFSETQ. V gave up 3 bases and J gave up 8 bases; unmatched junction bases: 3. Only in-frame clones appear in the TCRdb table, and some are missing; sequencing was by immunoSEQ multiplex PCR. The sample holds about 48,000 clones, about 86% seen once. The chain links TRBV5-1 to TRBJ2-1; 12 bases line up with TRBD2. The starting material was peripheral blood, obtained 28 days after the second AZD1222 dose. This TCR derives from an adult who received the AZD1222 COVID-19 vaccine. CDR3 DNA sequence: TGCGCCAGCAGCTCGACTAGCGGGAGAGATGAGCAGTTCTTC. Protein: CASSSTSGRDEQFF.